These 7 T cell receptor beta chains originate from one sample sequenced in a study of T-cell reconstitution after alpha-beta-depleted transplantation in children. Unique molecular identifiers were incorporated during preparation of the TCRbeta library. MiXCR, applied by TCRdb to the PCR reads, yields one record per CDR3 protein. The profile shows approximately 640,000 distinct CDR3 sequences, roughly 15% of them singletons. The input for sequencing was PBMCs from the stem cell graft donor, taken from the stem cell graft. These receptors all come from a human donor who donated a stem cell graft to a child with acute myeloid leukemia.

This chain uses TRBV5-5 with TRBJ1-5; no definite D call. Germline V gene lookup returns CDR1 SGHKS and CDR2 YYEKEE (reference sequence). This CDR3 region has 13 residues. V lost 0 bases and J lost 4, with 5 bases in between. The CDR3 spells CASSLEDNQPQHF. DNA for the CDR3: TGTGCCAGCAGCTTGGAAGATAATCAGCCCCAGCATTTT. Full variable domain (missing parts from reference TRBV5-5 and TRBJ1-5): DAGVTQSPTHLIKTRGQQVTLRCSPISGHKSVSWYQQVLGQGPQFIFQYYEKEERGRGNFPDRFSARQFPNYSSELNVNALLLGDSALYLCASSLEDNQPQHFGDGTRLSIL.

This clonotype was observed a single time. J is TRBJ2-7 and V is TRBV18; the D gene is possibly TRBD1 (6 bases). This CDR3 has 16 residues. V lost 0 bases and J 5 bases, leaving 17 bases between the germline ends. From germline, CDR1 is KGHSH and CDR2 LQKENI. The CDR3 bases are TGTGCCAGCTCACCACCGGTGTTACAGGGCGTCCACGAGCAGTACTTC. It encodes CASSPPVLQGVHEQYF.

This clonotype was recorded at least ten times. The chain joins TRBV7-2 to TRBJ2-1, with 12 bases that match TRBD2. The CDR3 is made up of 14 amino acids. The germline V gene has CDR1 SGHTA and CDR2 FQGNSA. Trimming removed 2 bases from V and 10 bases from J; junction bases left unmatched: 3. The CDR3 loop is CASSLRLAGGEQFF. The CDR3 DNA reads TGTGCCAGCAGCTTAAGGCTAGCGGGAGGGGAGCAGTTCTTC.

The chain combines TRBV20-1 with TRBJ2-5; D unclear. Germline-derived CDR1 and CDR2 are DFQATT and SNEGSKA (reference sequence). CDR3 length: 11 amino acids. Trimming took 6 bases from V and 7 from J, leaving 12 bases between them. This CDR3 is CSAQTIGTQYF. CDR3 sequence (DNA): TGCAGTGCGCAAACTATCGGGACCCAGTACTTC.

The rearrangement joins TRBV27 to TRBJ1-5; the D is unclear. The V and J ends lost 1 base and 5 bases respectively, with 6 bases between them. In germline, CDR1 is MNHEY, CDR2 SMNVEV (reference sequence). This CDR3 contains 13 residues. The CDR3, as DNA: TGTGCCAGCAGTTTATTTACAGATCAGCCCCAGCATTTT. Its protein is CASSLFTDQPQHF.

This clonotype was detected only a few times. J is TRBJ2-4 and V is TRBV4-1, with D hard to call. Germline assignment: CDR1 MGHRA and CDR2 YSYEKL. The CDR3 extends over 14 amino acids. V shed 1 base and J shed 8 bases, with 12 bases lying between them. The CDR3 is CASSQGPANYIQYF. CDR3 DNA sequence: TGCGCCAGCAGCCAAGGACCAGCTAATTACATTCAGTACTTC.

This clonotype was counted at least ten times. The chain recombines TRBV7-2 with TRBJ2-1; tentatively, D is TRBD2 (7 bases). Germline V gives CDR1 SGHTA, CDR2 FQGNSA. This CDR3 spans 15 amino acids. Trimming took 0 bases from V and 5 from J, leaving 11 bases between them. CDR3 DNA: TGTGCCAGCAGCTTAGCGGGGGGGCTCAACAATGAGCAGTTCTTC. Translated, it gives CASSLAGGLNNEQFF.